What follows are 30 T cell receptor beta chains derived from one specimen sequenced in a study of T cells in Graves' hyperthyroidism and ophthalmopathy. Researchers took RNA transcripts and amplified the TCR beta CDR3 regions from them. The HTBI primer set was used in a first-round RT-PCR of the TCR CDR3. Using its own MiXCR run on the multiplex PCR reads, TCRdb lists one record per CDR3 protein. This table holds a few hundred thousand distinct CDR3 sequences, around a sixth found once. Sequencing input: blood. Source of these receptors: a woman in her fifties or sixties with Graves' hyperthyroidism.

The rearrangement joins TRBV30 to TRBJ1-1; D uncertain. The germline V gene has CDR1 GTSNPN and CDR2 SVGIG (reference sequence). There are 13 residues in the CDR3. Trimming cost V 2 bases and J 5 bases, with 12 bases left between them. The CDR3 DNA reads TGTGCCTGGAGTCCGCTGGGGATAACTGAAGCTTTCTTT. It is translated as CAWSPLGITEAFF.

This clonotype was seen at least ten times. The CDR3 loop reads CASSSPFSAASYEQYF. For the CDR3, the DNA is TGTGCCAGCAGCTCCCCCTTCTCAGCGGCATCCTACGAGCAGTACTTC. The chain is built from TRBV7-2 and TRBJ2-7; TRBD2 is a possible D gene (5 bases). Trimming stripped 4 bases from V and 1 base from J, with 17 bases between. Per germline, CDR1 SGHTA and CDR2 FQGNSA. The CDR3 runs 16 residues.

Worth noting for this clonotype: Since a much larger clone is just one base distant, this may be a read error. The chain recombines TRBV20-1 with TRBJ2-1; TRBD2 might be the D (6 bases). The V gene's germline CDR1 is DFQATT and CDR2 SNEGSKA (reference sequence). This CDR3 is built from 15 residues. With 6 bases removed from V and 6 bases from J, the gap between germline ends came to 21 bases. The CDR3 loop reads CSASAGTLLFNEQFF. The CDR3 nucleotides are TGCAGTGCCTCAGCCGGGACTTTACTATTCAATGAGCAGTTCTTC.

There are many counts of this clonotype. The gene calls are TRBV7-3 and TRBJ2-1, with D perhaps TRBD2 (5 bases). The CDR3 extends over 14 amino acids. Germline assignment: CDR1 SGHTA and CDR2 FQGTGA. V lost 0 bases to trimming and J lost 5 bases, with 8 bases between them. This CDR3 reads CASSLTGLNNEQFF. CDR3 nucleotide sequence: TGTGCCAGCAGCTTAACTGGACTCAACAATGAGCAGTTCTTC. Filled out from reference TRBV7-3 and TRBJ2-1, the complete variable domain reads GAGVSQTPSNKVTEKGKYVELRCDPISGHTALYWYRQSLGQGPEFLIYFQGTGAADDSGLPNDRFFAVRPEGSVSTLKIQRTERGDSAVYLCASSLTGLNNEQFFGPGTRLTVL.

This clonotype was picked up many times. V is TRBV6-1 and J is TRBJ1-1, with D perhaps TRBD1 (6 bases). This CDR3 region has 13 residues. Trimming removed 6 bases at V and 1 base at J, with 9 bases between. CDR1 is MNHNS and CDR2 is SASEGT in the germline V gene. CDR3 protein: CASRVQGNTEAFF. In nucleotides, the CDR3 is TGTGCCAGCAGAGTACAGGGGAACACTGAAGCTTTCTTT.

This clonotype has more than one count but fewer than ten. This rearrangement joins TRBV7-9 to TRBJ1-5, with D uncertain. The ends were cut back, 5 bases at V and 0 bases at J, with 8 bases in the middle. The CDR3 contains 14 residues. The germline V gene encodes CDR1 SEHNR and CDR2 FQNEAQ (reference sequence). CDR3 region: CASSALDSNQPQHF. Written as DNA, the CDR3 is TGTGCCAGCAGCGCCCTTGATAGCAATCAGCCCCAGCATTTT.

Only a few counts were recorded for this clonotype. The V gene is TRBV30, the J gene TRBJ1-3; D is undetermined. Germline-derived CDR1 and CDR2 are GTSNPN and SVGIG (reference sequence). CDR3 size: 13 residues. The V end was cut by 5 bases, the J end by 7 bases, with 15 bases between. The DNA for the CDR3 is TGTGCCTGGCGAAATAGGTTTCTGAACACCATATATTTT. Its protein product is CAWRNRFLNTIYF.

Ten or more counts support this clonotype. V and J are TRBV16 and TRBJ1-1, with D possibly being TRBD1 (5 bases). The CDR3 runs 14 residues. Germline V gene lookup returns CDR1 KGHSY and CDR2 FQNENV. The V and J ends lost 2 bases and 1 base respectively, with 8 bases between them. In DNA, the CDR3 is TGTGCCAGCAGCCAACAGACAGAGAACACTGAAGCTTTCTTT. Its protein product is CASSQQTENTEAFF.

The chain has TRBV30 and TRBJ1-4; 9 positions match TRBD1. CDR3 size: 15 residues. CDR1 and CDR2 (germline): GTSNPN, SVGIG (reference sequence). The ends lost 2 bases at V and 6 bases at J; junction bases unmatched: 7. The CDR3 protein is CAWSSGQGNDEKLFF. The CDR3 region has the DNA TGTGCCTGGAGTTCCGGACAGGGGAATGATGAAAAACTGTTTTTT.

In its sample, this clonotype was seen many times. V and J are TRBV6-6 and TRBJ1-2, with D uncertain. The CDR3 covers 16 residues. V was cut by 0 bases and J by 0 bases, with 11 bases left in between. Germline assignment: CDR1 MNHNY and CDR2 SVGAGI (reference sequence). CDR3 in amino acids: CASSYSGQETNYGYTF. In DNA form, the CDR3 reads TGTGCCAGCAGTTACTCCGGGCAAGAGACTAACTATGGCTACACCTTC.

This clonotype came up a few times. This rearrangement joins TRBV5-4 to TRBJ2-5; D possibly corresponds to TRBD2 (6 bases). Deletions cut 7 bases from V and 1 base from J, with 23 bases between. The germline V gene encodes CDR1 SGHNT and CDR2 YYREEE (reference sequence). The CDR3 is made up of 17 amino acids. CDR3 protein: CASYTGEAGMFQETQYF. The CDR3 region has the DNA TGTGCCAGCTATACCGGGGAGGCGGGGATGTTCCAAGAGACCCAGTACTTC.

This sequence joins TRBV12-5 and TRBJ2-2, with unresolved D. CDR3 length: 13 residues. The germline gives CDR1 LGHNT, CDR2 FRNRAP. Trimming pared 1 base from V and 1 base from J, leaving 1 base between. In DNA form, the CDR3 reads TGTGCTAGTGGTTTGGGGAACACCGGGGAGCTGTTTTTT. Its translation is CASGLGNTGELFF. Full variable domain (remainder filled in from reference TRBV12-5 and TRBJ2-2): DARVTQTPRHKVTEMGQEVTMRCQPILGHNTVFWYRQTMMQGLELLAYFRNRAPLDDSGMPKDRFSAEMPDATLATLKIQPSEPRDSAVYFCASGLGNTGELFFGEGSRLTVL.

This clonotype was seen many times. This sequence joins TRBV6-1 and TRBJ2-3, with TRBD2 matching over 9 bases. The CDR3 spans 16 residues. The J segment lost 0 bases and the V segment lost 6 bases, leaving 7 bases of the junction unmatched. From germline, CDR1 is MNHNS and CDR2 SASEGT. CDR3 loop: CASRAGGGLSTDTQYF. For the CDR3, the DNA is TGTGCCAGCAGGGCGGGAGGGGGACTAAGCACAGATACGCAGTATTTT.

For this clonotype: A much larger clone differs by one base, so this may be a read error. CDR3 in DNA: TGTGCCAGCAGCTCGGGACTGCCCTCGGGGACAGATGCGCAGTATTTT. This gives the protein CASSSGLPSGTDAQYF. J is TRBJ2-3 and V is TRBV11-2, with D maybe TRBD1 (7 bases). The length of the CDR3 is 16 residues. Germline CDR1 reads SGHAT; CDR2 reads FQNNGV.

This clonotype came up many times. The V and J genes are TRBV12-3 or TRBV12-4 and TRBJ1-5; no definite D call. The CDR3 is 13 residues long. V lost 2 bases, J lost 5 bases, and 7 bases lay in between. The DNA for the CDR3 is TGTGCCAGCAGTTTAAGTGCCGATCAGCCCCAGCATTTT. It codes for CASSLSADQPQHF.

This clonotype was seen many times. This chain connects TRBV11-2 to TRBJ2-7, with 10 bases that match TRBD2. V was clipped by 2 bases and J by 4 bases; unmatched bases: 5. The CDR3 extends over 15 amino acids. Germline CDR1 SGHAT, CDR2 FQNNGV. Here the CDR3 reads CASSLFLAGDYEQYF. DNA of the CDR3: TGTGCCAGCAGCTTATTCCTAGCGGGAGATTACGAGCAGTACTTC. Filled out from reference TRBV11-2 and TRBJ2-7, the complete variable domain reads EAGVAQSPRYKIIEKRQSVAFWCNPISGHATLYWYQQILGQGPKLLIQFQNNGVVDDSQLPKDRFSAERLKGVDSTLKIQPAKLEDSAVYLCASSLFLAGDYEQYFGPGTRLTVT.

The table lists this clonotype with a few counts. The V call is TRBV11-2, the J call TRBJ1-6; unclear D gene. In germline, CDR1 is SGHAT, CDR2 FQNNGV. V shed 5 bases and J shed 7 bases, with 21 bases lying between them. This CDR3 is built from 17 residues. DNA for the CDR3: TGTGCCAGCAGCCCACATTTCGTAGGGTTTAGAAATTCACCCCTCCACTTT. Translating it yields CASSPHFVGFRNSPLHF.

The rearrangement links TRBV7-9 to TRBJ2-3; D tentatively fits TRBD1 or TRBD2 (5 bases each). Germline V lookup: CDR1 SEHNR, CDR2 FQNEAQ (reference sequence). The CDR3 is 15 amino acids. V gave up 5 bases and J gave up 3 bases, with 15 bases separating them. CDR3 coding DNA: TGTGCCAGCAGCCCCTCGATTGGGGGAACAGATACGCAGTATTTT. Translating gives CASSPSIGGTDTQYF. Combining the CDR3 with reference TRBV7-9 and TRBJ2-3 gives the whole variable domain DTGVSQNPRHKITKRGQNVTFRCDPISEHNRLYWYRQTLGQGPEFLTYFQNEAQLEKSRLLSDRFSAERPKGSFSTLEIQRTEQGDSAMYLCASSPSIGGTDTQYFGPGTRLTVL.

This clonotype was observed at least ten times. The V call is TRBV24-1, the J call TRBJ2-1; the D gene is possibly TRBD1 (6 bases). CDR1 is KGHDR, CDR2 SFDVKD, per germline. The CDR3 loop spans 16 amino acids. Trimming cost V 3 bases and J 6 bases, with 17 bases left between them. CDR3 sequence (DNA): TGTGCCACCAGTGATCTGACTAAGACAGGAAGCAATGAGCAGTTCTTC. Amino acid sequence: CATSDLTKTGSNEQFF.

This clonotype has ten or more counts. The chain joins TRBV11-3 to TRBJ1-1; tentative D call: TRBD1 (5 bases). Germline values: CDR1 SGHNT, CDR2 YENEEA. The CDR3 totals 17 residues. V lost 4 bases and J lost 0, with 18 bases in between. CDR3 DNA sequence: TGTGCCAGCAGCTCCTATACCGGAACAGGAATGAACACTGAAGCTTTCTTT. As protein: CASSSYTGTGMNTEAFF.

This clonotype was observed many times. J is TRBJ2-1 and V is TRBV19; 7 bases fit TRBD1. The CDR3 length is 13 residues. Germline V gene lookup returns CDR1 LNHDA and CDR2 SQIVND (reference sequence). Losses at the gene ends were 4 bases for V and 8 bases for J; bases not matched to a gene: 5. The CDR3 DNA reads TGTGCCAGTAGTAGGGACAGAGGGGATGAGCAGTTCTTC. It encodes CASSRDRGDEQFF.

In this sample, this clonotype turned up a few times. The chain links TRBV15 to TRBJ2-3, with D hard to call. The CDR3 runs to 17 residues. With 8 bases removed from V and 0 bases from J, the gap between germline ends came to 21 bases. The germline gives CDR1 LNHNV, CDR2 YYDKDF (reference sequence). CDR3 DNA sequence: TGTGCCACCGAACAGATTCCCCTGGGCTCAAGCACAGATACGCAGTATTTT. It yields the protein CATEQIPLGSSTDTQYF.

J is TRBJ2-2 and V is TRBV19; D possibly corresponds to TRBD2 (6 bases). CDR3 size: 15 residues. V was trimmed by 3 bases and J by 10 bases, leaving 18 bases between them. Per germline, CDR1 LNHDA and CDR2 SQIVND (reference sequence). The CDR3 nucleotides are TGTGCCAGTAGTATGAGGCGGGACGGGAGTCTGGAGCTGTTTTTT. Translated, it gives CASSMRRDGSLELFF.

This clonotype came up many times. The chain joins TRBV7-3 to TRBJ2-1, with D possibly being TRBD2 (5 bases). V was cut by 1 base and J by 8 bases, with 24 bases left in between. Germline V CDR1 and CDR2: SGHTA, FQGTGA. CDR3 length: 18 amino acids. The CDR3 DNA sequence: TGTGCCAGCAGCTTAAAGAGGTGGGAGCGGACGAGTGTATATGAGCAGTTCTTC. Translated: CASSLKRWERTSVYEQFF.

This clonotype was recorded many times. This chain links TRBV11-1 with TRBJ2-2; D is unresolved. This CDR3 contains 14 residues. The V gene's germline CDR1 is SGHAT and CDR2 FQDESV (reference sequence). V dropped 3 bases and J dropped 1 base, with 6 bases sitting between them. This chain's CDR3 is CASSFDWNTGELFF. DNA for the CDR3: TGTGCCAGCAGCTTCGATTGGAACACCGGGGAGCTGTTTTTT. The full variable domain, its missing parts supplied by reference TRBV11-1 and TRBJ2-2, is EAEVAQSPRYKITEKSQAVAFWCDPISGHATLYWYRQILGQGPELLVQFQDESVVDDSQLPKDRFSAERLKGVDSTLKIQPAELGDSAMYLCASSFDWNTGELFFGEGSRLTVL.

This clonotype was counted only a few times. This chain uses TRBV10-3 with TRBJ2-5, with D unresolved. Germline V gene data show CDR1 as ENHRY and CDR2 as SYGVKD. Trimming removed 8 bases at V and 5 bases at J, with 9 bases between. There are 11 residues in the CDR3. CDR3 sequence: CAIGGWETQYF. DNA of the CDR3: TGTGCCATCGGCGGTTGGGAGACCCAGTACTTC.

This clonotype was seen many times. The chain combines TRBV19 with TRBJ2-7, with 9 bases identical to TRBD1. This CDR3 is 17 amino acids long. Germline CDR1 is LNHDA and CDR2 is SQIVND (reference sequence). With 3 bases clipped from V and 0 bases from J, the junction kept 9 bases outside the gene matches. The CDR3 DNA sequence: TGTGCCAGTAGTATGCCCTCGACAGGGGGTAGCTCCTACGAGCAGTACTTC. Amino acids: CASSMPSTGGSSYEQYF.

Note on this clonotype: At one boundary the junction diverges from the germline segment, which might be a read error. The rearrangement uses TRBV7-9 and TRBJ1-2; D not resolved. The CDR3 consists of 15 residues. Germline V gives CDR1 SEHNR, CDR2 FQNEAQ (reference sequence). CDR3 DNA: TGTGTCAGCAGCTCGGGCCTCACGGATGCCTATGGCTACACCTTC. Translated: CVSSSGLTDAYGYTF.

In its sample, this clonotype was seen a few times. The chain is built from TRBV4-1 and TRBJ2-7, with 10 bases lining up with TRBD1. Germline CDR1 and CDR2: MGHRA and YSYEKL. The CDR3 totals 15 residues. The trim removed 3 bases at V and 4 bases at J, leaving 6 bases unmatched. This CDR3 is CASSQLGTGDYEQYF. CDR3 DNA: TGCGCCAGCAGCCAGCTCGGGACAGGGGATTACGAGCAGTACTTC.

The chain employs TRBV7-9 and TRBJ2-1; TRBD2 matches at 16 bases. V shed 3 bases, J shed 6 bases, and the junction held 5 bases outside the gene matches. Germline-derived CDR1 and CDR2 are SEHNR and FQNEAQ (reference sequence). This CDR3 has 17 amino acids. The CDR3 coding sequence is TGTGCCAGCAGCTTGGGGACTAGCGGGAGGGCCGTCAATGAGCAGTTCTTC. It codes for CASSLGTSGRAVNEQFF. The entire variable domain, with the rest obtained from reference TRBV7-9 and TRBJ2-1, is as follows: DTGVSQNPRHKITKRGQNVTFRCDPISEHNRLYWYRQTLGQGPEFLTYFQNEAQLEKSRLLSDRFSAERPKGSFSTLEIQRTEQGDSAMYLCASSLGTSGRAVNEQFFGPGTRLTVL.